The 11 T cell receptor beta chains listed next were all sequenced from one sample in a study of T cells in localized non-small cell lung cancer. Generated by immunoSEQ multiplex PCR, the TCRdb table keeps only in-frame clones and is missing some. The repertoire holds about 26,000 clones, about 81% seen once, with over 4% in the top ten. The sequencing here drew on peripheral blood, taken before any cancer treatment. These receptors came from a woman aged 35-70 years with stage I lung adenocarcinoma.

As regards this clone: Other DNA variants within this sample encode the same CDR3. The chain has TRBV19 and TRBJ2-5, with D maybe TRBD1 (5 bases). The CDR3 sequence is 13 residues long. The germline V gene encodes CDR1 LNHDA and CDR2 SQIVND (reference sequence). The V end lost 3 bases, the J end lost 2 bases, and 7 bases lay between the germline ends. The CDR3 DNA reads as TGTGCCAGTAGTATTGACAGACAAGAGACCCAGTACTTC. Encoded protein: CASSIDRQETQYF.

This clone was observed once. The genes are TRBV28 and TRBJ2-7; 11 nucleotides align to TRBD1. J gave up 0 bases and V 4 bases, and 2 bases lay outside the gene matches. The CDR3 totals 15 residues. CDR1 MDHEN and CDR2 SYDVKM come from the germline V gene. The CDR3 spells CASSSGQGGSYEQYF. CDR3 nucleotides: TGTGCCAGCAGTTCGGGACAGGGGGGCTCCTACGAGCAGTACTTC.

A few counts support this clone. The rearrangement uses TRBV6-4 and TRBJ2-1; possible D gene TRBD2, 6 bases. Germline V gene data show CDR1 as MRHNA and CDR2 as SNTAGT. The V and J ends lost 7 bases and 6 bases respectively, with 16 bases between them. This CDR3 region has 14 residues. The CDR3 sequence: CASTTARRGNEQFF. The CDR3 DNA reads as TGTGCCAGCACCACGGCCCGGAGGGGCAATGAGCAGTTCTTC.

V and J are TRBV7-3 and TRBJ1-1; D not certain. V lost 1 base and J 5 bases, leaving 8 bases between the germline ends. CDR3 length: 13 residues. The V gene's germline CDR1 is SGHTA and CDR2 FQGTGA. Here the CDR3 reads CASSLNAGTEAFF. The CDR3 nucleotides are TGTGCCAGCAGCTTAAATGCCGGGACTGAAGCTTTCTTT.

The chain joins TRBV6-1 to TRBJ1-5; D gene ambiguous. The germline V gene has CDR1 MNHNS and CDR2 SASEGT. With 5 bases removed from V and 10 bases from J, the gap between germline ends came to 12 bases. This CDR3 comprises 12 residues. The CDR3 protein is CASSRKGYPQHF. DNA for the CDR3: TGTGCCAGCAGTAGAAAGGGATACCCCCAGCATTTT.

A few counts support this clone. The chain links TRBV28 to TRBJ1-2; D is unclear. V was trimmed by 5 bases and J by 7 bases, leaving 14 bases between them. Germline assignment: CDR1 MDHEN and CDR2 SYDVKM. This CDR3 contains 13 residues. This CDR3 reads CASSGVSQGGYTF. The CDR3 nucleotides are TGTGCCAGCAGTGGTGTCTCCCAAGGTGGCTACACCTTC.

The gene calls are TRBV7-2 and TRBJ1-5, with D perhaps matching TRBD1 (6 bases). The CDR3 has 15 amino acids. V gave up 6 bases and J gave up 3 bases, with 15 bases separating them. CDR1 is SGHTA and CDR2 is FQGNSA in the germline V gene. The CDR3 sequence is CASSFTGTDNQPQHF. In DNA, the CDR3 is TGTGCCAGCAGTTTTACAGGGACTGACAATCAGCCCCAGCATTTT. Based on the CDR3 plus reference TRBV7-2 and TRBJ1-5, the full variable domain is GAGVSQSPSNKVTEKGKDVELRCDPISGHTALYWYRQSLGQGLEFLIYFQGNSAPDKSGLPSDRFSAERTGGSVSTLTIQRTQQEDSAVYLCASSFTGTDNQPQHFGDGTRLSIL.

The genes are TRBV10-3 and TRBJ1-2, with TRBD1 matching 7 bases. The CDR3 runs to 12 residues. Trimming removed 11 bases from V and 3 bases from J; junction bases left unmatched: 6. Per the germline V gene, CDR1 is ENHRY and CDR2 is SYGVKD. The CDR3 protein is CALQGEDYGYTF. CDR3 bases: TGTGCCCTTCAGGGGGAGGACTATGGCTACACCTTC.

The chain combines TRBV18 with TRBJ2-5; possibly TRBD2 for D (5 bases). The V end lost 3 bases, the J end lost 5 bases, and 10 bases lay between the germline ends. The CDR3 contains 13 residues. CDR1 and CDR2 from the germline V gene are KGHSH and LQKENI. The CDR3 DNA follows: TGTGCCAGCTCACCCGCCGAGCGGGAGACCCAGTACTTC. It specifies CASSPAERETQYF.

The V call is TRBV2, the J call TRBJ1-2, with 9 bases aligning to TRBD1. The CDR3 is made up of 14 amino acids. Germline loops: CDR1 SNHLY, CDR2 FYNNEI. The V segment lost 0 bases and the J segment 7 bases; nucleotides outside the gene matches: 3. In DNA, the CDR3 is TGTGCCAGCAGTGAAGCGGGACAGGGATTTGGCTACACCTTC. Translating it yields CASSEAGQGFGYTF.

This sequence joins TRBV7-2 and TRBJ2-1; 13 bases are a match to TRBD2. The CDR3 totals 15 residues. Per the germline V gene, CDR1 is SGHTA and CDR2 is FQGNSA. The ends lost 5 bases at V and 4 bases at J; junction bases unmatched: 2. The CDR3 nucleotides read TGTGCCAGCAGCACGGGACTAGCGGGGTACAATGAGCAGTTCTTC. Translating it yields CASSTGLAGYNEQFF.